This passage covers 29 T cell receptor beta chains from one sample sequenced in a study of T-cell reconstitution after alpha-beta-depleted transplantation in children. During its preparation, the TCRbeta library received unique molecular identifiers. Using its own MiXCR run on the PCR reads, TCRdb lists one record per CDR3 protein. Of a few hundred thousand distinct CDR3 sequences in the sample, 20% to 30% were seen once. Sequencing was performed on PBMCs, taken before TCRalphabeta/CD19-depleted stem cell transplant. All receptors derive from a boy younger than two with Wiskott-Aldrich syndrome, due to receive a stem cell transplant.

This clonotype occurred many times. V usage is TRBV12-3 or TRBV12-4 and J usage is TRBJ2-5; D call uncertain. This CDR3 contains 11 residues. V lost 4 bases and J 4 bases, leaving 4 bases between the germline ends. The CDR3 DNA reads as TGTGCCAGCAGTTACCGAGAGACCCAGTACTTC. This gives the protein CASSYRETQYF.

This clonotype appeared a few times. The CDR3 sequence is CASSYRTGSYEQYF. The CDR3 DNA sequence: TGTGCCAGCAGCTACCGGACAGGCTCCTACGAGCAGTACTTC. The rearrangement joins TRBV7-6 to TRBJ2-7, with 7 bases matching TRBD1. The V gene end was trimmed by 4 bases and the J gene end by 0 bases; junction bases not matched to a gene: 3. Germline CDR1 SGHVS, CDR2 FNYEAQ. CDR3 length equals 14 residues.

Only a few counts were recorded for this clonotype. This chain connects TRBV28 to TRBJ2-7; D perhaps matches TRBD2 (6 bases). The CDR3 is 12 residues long. V was pared by 1 base and J by 9 bases, with 10 bases between. Per the germline V gene, CDR1 is MDHEN and CDR2 is SYDVKM. The CDR3 coding sequence is TGTGCCAGCAGTTTATATCGGGGGTCGCAGTACTTC. The encoded protein is CASSLYRGSQYF.

The rearrangement links TRBV5-1 to TRBJ2-1; D might be TRBD2 (5 bases). Trimming pared 1 base from V and 8 bases from J, leaving 10 bases between. The CDR3 length is 13 residues. Germline CDR1 is SGHRS and CDR2 is YFSETQ. As DNA, the CDR3 is TGCGCCAGCAGCTTGTCGGGGTACGATGAGCAGTTCTTC. Translation: CASSLSGYDEQFF.

The V call is TRBV5-1, the J call TRBJ2-2; D is unclear. CDR3 size: 14 residues. CDR1 is SGHRS and CDR2 is YFSETQ in the germline V gene. The V gene lost 1 base and the J gene lost 6 bases, with 10 bases spanning the gap. The CDR3 DNA follows: TGCGCCAGCAGCTTGTGGATCTCGGCCGGGGAGCTGTTTTTT. As protein: CASSLWISAGELFF.

The chain uses TRBV2 and TRBJ2-7; D is tentatively TRBD1 or TRBD2 (5 bases each). Germline CDR1 and CDR2: SNHLY and FYNNEI. The V end was cut by 3 bases, the J end by 2 bases, with 11 bases between. The CDR3 covers 14 residues. DNA for the CDR3: TGTGCCAGCAGTGAGGGCAGGGAGACCTACGAGCAGTACTTC. This encodes CASSEGRETYEQYF.

This clonotype turned up a few times. The genes are TRBV12-3 or TRBV12-4 and TRBJ2-1; TRBD2 matches at 7 bases. The CDR3 consists of 15 residues. V lost 3 bases to trimming and J lost 7 bases; unmatched junction nucleotides: 9. The CDR3 DNA reads TGTGCCAGCAGTTTGTGGCGGGAGAGGTTAAATGAGCAGTTCTTC. It codes for CASSLWRERLNEQFF.

The gene calls are TRBV4-1 and TRBJ1-5, with 7 bases lining up with TRBD1. This CDR3 region has 14 residues. The J segment lost 1 base and the V segment lost 6 bases, leaving 3 bases of the junction unmatched. Per germline, CDR1 MGHRA and CDR2 YSYEKL. The chain's CDR3 is CASRQTGSNQPQHF. For the CDR3, the DNA is TGCGCCAGCAGGCAGACAGGGAGCAATCAGCCCCAGCATTTT.

This clonotype was counted between two and nine times. The gene calls are TRBV5-1 and TRBJ1-4, with unresolved D. The CDR3 contains 15 residues. V dropped 0 bases and J dropped 3 bases, with 9 bases sitting between them. The germline gives CDR1 SGHRS, CDR2 YFSETQ. The CDR3, as DNA: TGCGCCAGCAGCTTGGTTCCAGAAGCTAATGAAAAACTGTTTTTT. Protein product: CASSLVPEANEKLFF.

The chain carries TRBV5-1 and TRBJ2-4, with 8 bases lining up with TRBD2. The CDR3 runs to 15 residues. Germline V gives CDR1 SGHRS, CDR2 YFSETQ. Germline trimming cut 4 bases from V and 3 bases from J; bases unmatched to any gene: 6. The CDR3 nucleotides read TGCGCCAGCAGCCCGACTAGCGACGGCAAAAACATTCAGTACTTC. It encodes CASSPTSDGKNIQYF.

The chain links TRBV24-1 to TRBJ1-1; D unclear. Germline V gene lookup returns CDR1 KGHDR and CDR2 SFDVKD. The V and J ends lost 3 bases and 4 bases respectively, with 8 bases between them. This CDR3 region has 13 residues. The CDR3 sequence: CATSDGSFTEAFF. The DNA of the CDR3 is TGTGCCACCAGTGATGGGTCCTTCACTGAAGCTTTCTTT.

In its sample, this clonotype was seen a few times. The chain couples TRBV7-9 to TRBJ2-3; TRBD2 aligns across 8 bases. The CDR3 sequence is 14 residues long. Germline trimming cut 3 bases from V and 3 bases from J; bases unmatched to any gene: 2. Germline V CDR1 and CDR2: SEHNR, FQNEAQ (reference sequence). The DNA for the CDR3 is TGTGCCAGCAGCTTTCTAGCGGGTACAGATACGCAGTATTTT. Protein: CASSFLAGTDTQYF.

This clonotype was seen only a few times. The chain recombines TRBV28 with TRBJ2-7; D unresolved. The V end lost 5 bases, the J end lost 4 bases, and 18 bases lay between the germline ends. In germline, CDR1 is MDHEN, CDR2 SYDVKM. The CDR3 totals 15 residues. CDR3 sequence (DNA): TGTGCCAGCAGTACCCCAGCCGGGCTCAAATACGAGCAGTACTTC. Translation gives CASSTPAGLKYEQYF.

This clonotype was detected only a few times. The chain combines TRBV3-1 with TRBJ2-5; 9 positions agree with TRBD2. The CDR3 is 16 residues long. The junction had 4 bases not matched to a gene; V was cut back by 1 base and J by 1 base. Per germline, CDR1 LGHDT and CDR2 YNNKEL (reference sequence). The CDR3 DNA is TGTGCCAGCAGCCAAGGCGGGAGGGTTCGCCAAGAGACCCAGTACTTC. This codes for CASSQGGRVRQETQYF.

J is TRBJ2-3 and V is TRBV27; D call uncertain. Trimming removed 3 bases at V and 1 base at J, with 8 bases between. CDR1 MNHEY and CDR2 SMNVEV come from the germline V gene (reference sequence). This CDR3 has 14 amino acids. The CDR3 loop reads CASSLWVGTDTQYF. The CDR3 DNA reads as TGTGCCAGCAGTTTGTGGGTGGGCACAGATACGCAGTATTTT.

This chain joins TRBV12-3 or TRBV12-4 and TRBJ2-5, with a weak D call TRBD1 (5 bases). Trimming cost V 1 base and J 2 bases, with 11 bases left between them. This CDR3 has 15 amino acids. CDR3 coding DNA: TGTGCCAGCAGTTTAGTGGTCAGGGAACAAGAGACCCAGTACTTC. Translation: CASSLVVREQETQYF.

This clonotype was observed a few times. CDR3 sequence reads: CASSEVLSGGRNEQFF. In nucleotides, the CDR3 is TGTGCCAGCAGTGAAGTTCTATCGGGCGGGAGGAATGAGCAGTTCTTC. The chain couples TRBV2 to TRBJ2-1; 8 positions match TRBD2. CDR3 length: 16 residues. CDR1 and CDR2 (germline): SNHLY, FYNNEI. Germline trimming cut 1 base from V and 7 bases from J; bases unmatched to any gene: 9.

This clonotype was seen only a few times. The rearrangement joins TRBV12-3 or TRBV12-4 to TRBJ2-1, with unresolved D. The CDR3 sequence is 15 residues long. With 7 bases removed from V and 0 bases from J, the gap between germline ends came to 13 bases. The CDR3 loop reads CASTRDMSSYNEQFF. CDR3 nucleotide sequence: TGTGCCAGCACCCGTGACATGAGCTCCTACAATGAGCAGTTCTTC.

This clonotype was detected only a few times. This rearrangement joins TRBV10-3 to TRBJ2-7; 8 bases align to TRBD2. The length of the CDR3 is 15 residues. Germline V gene sequence: CDR1 ENHRY, CDR2 SYGVKD. V was clipped by 6 bases and J by 2 bases; unmatched bases: 9. The CDR3 loop reads CAISALAGLPYEQYF. The DNA of the CDR3 is TGTGCCATCAGCGCCCTAGCGGGCCTTCCCTACGAGCAGTACTTC.

The chain has TRBV27 and TRBJ2-1; the match to TRBD2 covers 14 bases. Looked up from germline, CDR1 is MNHEY and CDR2 is SMNVEV (reference sequence). CDR3 size: 16 residues. V lost 6 bases and J lost 5; bases outside the gene matches: 6. CDR3 DNA: TGTGCCAGCAGGCGACGACTAGCGGGAGGGAACAATGAGCAGTTCTTC. Translation gives CASRRRLAGGNNEQFF.

The rearrangement links TRBV5-1 to TRBJ2-1, with D tentatively TRBD2 (6 bases). CDR3 length equals 14 residues. V lost 3 bases and J lost 5, with 12 bases in between. In germline, CDR1 is SGHRS, CDR2 YFSETQ. The CDR3 DNA sequence: TGCGCCAGCAGCTCAATAGCGGCACACAATGAGCAGTTCTTC. As protein: CASSSIAAHNEQFF.

This chain connects TRBV5-1 to TRBJ2-1, with 11 bases aligning to TRBD2. V shed 4 bases, J shed 5 bases, and the junction held 5 bases outside the gene matches. This CDR3 is built from 15 residues. Per the germline V gene, CDR1 is SGHRS and CDR2 is YFSETQ. The CDR3 nucleotides read TGCGCCAGCAGCACGACTAGCGGGGTTCACAATGAGCAGTTCTTC. This codes for CASSTTSGVHNEQFF. Combining the CDR3 with reference TRBV5-1 and TRBJ2-1 gives the whole variable domain KAGVTQTPRYLIKTRGQQVTLSCSPISGHRSVSWYQQTPGQGLQFLFEYFSETQRNKGNFPGRFSGRQFSNSRSEMNVSTLELGDSALYLCASSTTSGVHNEQFFGPGTRLTVL.

The CDR3 spells CASQLAGDRGGETQYF. CDR3 DNA sequence: TGTGCCAGCCAACTAGCGGGAGATCGTGGGGGGGAGACCCAGTACTTC. V usage is TRBV27 and J usage is TRBJ2-5; 11 bases match TRBD2. Germline CDR1 and CDR2: MNHEY and SMNVEV (reference sequence). J lost 5 bases, V lost 8 bases, and 13 bases had no gene match. The CDR3 runs 16 residues.

This chain links TRBV20-1 with TRBJ2-1; TRBD2 matches at 11 bases. The CDR3 runs 16 residues. Germline-derived CDR1 and CDR2 are DFQATT and SNEGSKA (reference sequence). The ends lost 1 base at V and 3 bases at J; junction bases unmatched: 5. The CDR3 DNA is TGCAGTGCTAGAGCCCCCCTAGCGGGGGGCTACAATGAGCAGTTCTTC. Residues: CSARAPLAGGYNEQFF.

This clonotype has only a few counts. A much larger clone differs from this one at a single base, so this may be a read error. The CDR3 protein is CASRLTGSNQPQHF. CDR3 nucleotide sequence: TGTGCCAGCAGGTTGACAGGGAGCAATCAGCCCCAGCATTTT. This rearrangement joins TRBV7-2 to TRBJ1-5; 7 bases line up with TRBD1. CDR3 length: 14 amino acids. The V and J ends lost 6 bases and 1 base, in that order; junction bases with no gene match: 3. Per the germline V gene, CDR1 is SGHTA and CDR2 is FQGNSA.

The chain has TRBV19 and TRBJ1-1; D call uncertain. V was trimmed by 6 bases and J by 1 base, leaving 12 bases between them. The CDR3 length is 14 residues. CDR1 is LNHDA, CDR2 SQIVND, per germline (reference sequence). CDR3 loop: CASRLDGWNTEAFF. CDR3 nucleotides: TGTGCCAGTAGGTTGGACGGCTGGAACACTGAAGCTTTCTTT.

The chain joins TRBV11-1 to TRBJ2-3, with 10 bases identical to TRBD2. J lost 2 bases, V lost 0 bases, and 8 bases had no gene match. Germline V CDR1 and CDR2: SGHAT, FQDESV (reference sequence). This CDR3 region has 18 residues. CDR3 sequence (DNA): TGTGCCAGCAGCTTAGCGAGAAGCGGGAGGGCCTCCACAGATACGCAGTATTTT. Protein sequence: CASSLARSGRASTDTQYF.

This clonotype has just a few counts. The chain links TRBV28 to TRBJ2-7, with D perhaps matching TRBD2 (5 bases). V lost 7 bases to trimming and J lost 4 bases, with 17 bases between them. CDR1 and CDR2 from the germline V gene are MDHEN and SYDVKM. The CDR3 is 14 amino acids. In nucleotides, the CDR3 is TGTGCCAGCATTATGTCGGGAAACGCGTACGAGCAGTACTTC. This sequence encodes CASIMSGNAYEQYF.

This chain joins TRBV5-1 and TRBJ2-2, with D uncertain. This CDR3 spans 15 amino acids. Germline CDR1 and CDR2: SGHRS and YFSETQ. V was pared by 0 bases and J by 4 bases, with 10 bases between. CDR3 DNA sequence: TGCGCCAGCAGCTTGGCCTATAGTCCCACCGGGGAGCTGTTTTTT. It translates to CASSLAYSPTGELFF.